This T cell receptor beta chain emerged from a study of blood T cell repertoires in COVID-19. Looking at the study overall: Samples representing acute and convalescent COVID-19 were sourced from the United States, Italy and Spain. Sample material is recorded as cDNA or gDNA derived from T cells, B-cell-depleted T cells, or PBMCs.

Trimming removed 0 bases from V and 2 bases from J, with 6 bases in between. This CDR3 comprises 14 residues. CDR1 is SGDLS and CDR2 is YYNGEE in the germline V gene. In the original processing: Reference gene primers were amplified, and this amplification served to estimate nucleated cell counts. Clones were read by immunoSEQ multiplex PCR, and TCRdb kept only the in-frame ones, dropping some. Clonal size and the V and J genes are those of that table, whereas D and trimming came from the DNA. The data hold about 380,000 clones, with 81% observed a single time. The chain employs TRBV9 and TRBJ1-3; D not resolved. The sequence came from a human donor with acute or convalescent COVID-19. The donor label of this sample is uncertain. The specimen was peripheral blood. The CDR3 region is CASSVDQAGNTIYF. CDR3 coding DNA: TGTGCCAGCAGCGTAGACCAGGCTGGAAACACCATATATTTT.